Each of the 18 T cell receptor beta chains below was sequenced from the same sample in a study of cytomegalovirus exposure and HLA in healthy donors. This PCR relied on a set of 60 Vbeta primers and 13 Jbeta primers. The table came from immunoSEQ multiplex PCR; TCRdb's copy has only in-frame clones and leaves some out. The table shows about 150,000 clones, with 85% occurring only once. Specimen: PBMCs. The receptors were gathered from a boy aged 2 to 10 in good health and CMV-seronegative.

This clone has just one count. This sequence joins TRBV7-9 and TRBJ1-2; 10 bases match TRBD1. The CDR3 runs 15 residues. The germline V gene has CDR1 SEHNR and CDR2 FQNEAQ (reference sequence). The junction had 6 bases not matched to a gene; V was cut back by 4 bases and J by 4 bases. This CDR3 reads CASSSRQGASYGYTF. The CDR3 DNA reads TGTGCCAGCAGCTCCCGACAGGGGGCATCCTATGGCTACACCTTC.

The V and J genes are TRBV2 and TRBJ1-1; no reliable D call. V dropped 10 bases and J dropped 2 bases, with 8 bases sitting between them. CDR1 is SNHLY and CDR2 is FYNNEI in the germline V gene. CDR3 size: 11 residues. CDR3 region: CANPYNTEAFF. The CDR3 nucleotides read TGTGCCAACCCCTACAACACTGAAGCTTTCTTT.

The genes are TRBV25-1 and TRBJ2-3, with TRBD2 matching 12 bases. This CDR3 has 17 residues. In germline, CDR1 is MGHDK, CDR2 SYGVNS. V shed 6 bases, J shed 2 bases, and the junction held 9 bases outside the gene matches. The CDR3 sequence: CASSDKTSGGYTDTQYF. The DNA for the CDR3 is TGTGCCAGCAGCGATAAGACTAGCGGGGGATACACAGATACGCAGTATTTT.

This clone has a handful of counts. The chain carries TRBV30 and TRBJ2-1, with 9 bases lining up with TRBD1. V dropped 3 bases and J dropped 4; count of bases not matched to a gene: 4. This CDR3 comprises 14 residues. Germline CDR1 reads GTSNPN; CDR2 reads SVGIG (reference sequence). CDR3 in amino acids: CAWRQGATYNEQFF. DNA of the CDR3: TGTGCCTGGAGACAGGGGGCTACGTACAATGAGCAGTTCTTC.

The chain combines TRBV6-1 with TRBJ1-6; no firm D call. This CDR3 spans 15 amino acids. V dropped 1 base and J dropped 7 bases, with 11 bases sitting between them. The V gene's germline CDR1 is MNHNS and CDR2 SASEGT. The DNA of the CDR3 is TGTGCCAGCAGTGAAGAATCCGGTACGAATTCACCCCTCCACTTT. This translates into CASSEESGTNSPLHF.

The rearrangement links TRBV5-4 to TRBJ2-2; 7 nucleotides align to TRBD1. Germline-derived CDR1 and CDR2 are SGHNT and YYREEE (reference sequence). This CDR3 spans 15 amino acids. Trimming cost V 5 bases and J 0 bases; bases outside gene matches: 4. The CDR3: CASRPQGTNTGELFF. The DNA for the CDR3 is TGTGCCAGCAGACCACAGGGGACGAACACCGGGGAGCTGTTTTTT.

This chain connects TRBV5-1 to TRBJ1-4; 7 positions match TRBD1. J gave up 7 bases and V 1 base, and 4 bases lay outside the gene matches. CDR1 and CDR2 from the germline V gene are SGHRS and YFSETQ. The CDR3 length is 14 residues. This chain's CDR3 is CASSLRGPGEKLFF. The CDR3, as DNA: TGCGCCAGCAGCTTGAGGGGGCCCGGTGAAAAACTGTTTTTT.

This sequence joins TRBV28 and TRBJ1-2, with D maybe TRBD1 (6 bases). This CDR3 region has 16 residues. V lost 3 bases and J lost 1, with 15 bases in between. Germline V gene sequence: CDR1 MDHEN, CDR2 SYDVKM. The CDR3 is CASSFRAGALNYGYTF. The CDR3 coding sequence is TGTGCCAGCAGTTTTCGGGCGGGGGCTCTTAACTATGGCTACACCTTC.

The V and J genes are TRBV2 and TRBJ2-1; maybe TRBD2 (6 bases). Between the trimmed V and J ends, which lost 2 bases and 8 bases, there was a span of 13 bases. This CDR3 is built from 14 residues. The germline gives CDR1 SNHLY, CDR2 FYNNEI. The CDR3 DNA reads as TGTGCCAGCAGTGAAAGGCTAGCGCTTTATGAGCAGTTCTTC. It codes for CASSERLALYEQFF.

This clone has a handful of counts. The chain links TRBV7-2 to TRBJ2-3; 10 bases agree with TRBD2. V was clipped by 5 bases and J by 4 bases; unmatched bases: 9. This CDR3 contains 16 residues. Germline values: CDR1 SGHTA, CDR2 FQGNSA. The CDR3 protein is CASSIPSGSGPDTQYF. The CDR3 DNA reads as TGTGCCAGCAGCATACCTAGCGGGAGTGGCCCAGATACGCAGTATTTT.

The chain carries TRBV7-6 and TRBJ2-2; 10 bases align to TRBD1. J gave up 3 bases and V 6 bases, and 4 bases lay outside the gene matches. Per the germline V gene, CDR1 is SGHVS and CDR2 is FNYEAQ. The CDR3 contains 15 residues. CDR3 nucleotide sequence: TGTGCCAGCAGAACCGGGACAGGGGACACCGGGGAGCTGTTTTTT. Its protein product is CASRTGTGDTGELFF. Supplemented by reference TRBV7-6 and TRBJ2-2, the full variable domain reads GAGVSQSPRYKVTKRGQDVALRCDPISGHVSLYWYRQALGQGPEFLTYFNYEAQQDKSGLPNDRFSAERPEGSISTLTIQRTEQRDSAMYRCASRTGTGDTGELFFGEGSRLTVL.

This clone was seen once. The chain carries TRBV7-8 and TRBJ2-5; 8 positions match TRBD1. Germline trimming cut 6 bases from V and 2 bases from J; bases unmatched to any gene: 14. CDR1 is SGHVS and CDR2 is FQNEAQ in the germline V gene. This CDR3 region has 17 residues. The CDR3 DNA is TGTGCCAGCAGAAAATCCAGGGGGCGGTCGGGGCAAGAGACCCAGTACTTC. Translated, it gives CASRKSRGRSGQETQYF.

The DNA for the CDR3 is TGTGCCAGCAGCTTGCCAGGGCCCTACGAGCAGTACGTC. Amino acid sequence: CASSLPGPYEQYV. The V gene is TRBV5-5, the J gene TRBJ2-7; TRBD1 is a possible D gene (5 bases). V was shortened by 1 base and J by 2 bases, with 7 bases between the two germline ends. The CDR3 consists of 13 residues. Germline CDR1 SGHKS, CDR2 YYEKEE (reference sequence).

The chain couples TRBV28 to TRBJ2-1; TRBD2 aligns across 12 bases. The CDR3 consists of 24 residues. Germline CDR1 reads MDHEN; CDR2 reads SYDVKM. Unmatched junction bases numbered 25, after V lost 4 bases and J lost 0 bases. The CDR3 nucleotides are TGTGCCAGCAGTTCCCCACCCCTGGACAGAGACTTCCTAGCGGGAGGGAGCTCCTACAATGAGCAGTTCTTC. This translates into CASSSPPLDRDFLAGGSSYNEQFF.

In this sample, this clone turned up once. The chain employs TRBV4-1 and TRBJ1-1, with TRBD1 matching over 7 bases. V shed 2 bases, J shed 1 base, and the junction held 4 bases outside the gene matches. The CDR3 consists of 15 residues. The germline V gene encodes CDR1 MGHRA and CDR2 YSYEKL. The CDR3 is CASSQTKGANTEAFF. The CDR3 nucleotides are TGCGCCAGCAGCCAAACTAAGGGGGCGAACACTGAAGCTTTCTTT.

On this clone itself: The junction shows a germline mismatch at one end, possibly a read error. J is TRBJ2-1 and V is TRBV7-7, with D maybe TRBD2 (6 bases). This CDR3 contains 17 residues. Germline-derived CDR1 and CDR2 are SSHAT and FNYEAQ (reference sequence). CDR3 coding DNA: TGTGCTAGCAGCTTAGGAGCGGGCCCTAGGGCCCACAATGAGCAGTTCTTC. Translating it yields CASSLGAGPRAHNEQFF.

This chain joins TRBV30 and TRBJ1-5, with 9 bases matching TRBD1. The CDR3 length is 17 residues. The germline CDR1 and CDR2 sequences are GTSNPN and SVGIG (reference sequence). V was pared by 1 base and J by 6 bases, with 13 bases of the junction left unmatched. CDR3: CAWSDPGTGPNSQPQHF. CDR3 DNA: TGTGCCTGGAGTGACCCCGGGACAGGGCCCAACAGTCAGCCCCAGCATTTT.

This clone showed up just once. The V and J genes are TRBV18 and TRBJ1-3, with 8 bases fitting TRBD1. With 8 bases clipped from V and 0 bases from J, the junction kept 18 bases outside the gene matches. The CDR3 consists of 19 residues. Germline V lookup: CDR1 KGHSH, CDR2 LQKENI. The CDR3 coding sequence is TGTGCCAGCCCGACCGGGACAGGCTCATTTTTTCGCTCTGGAAACACCATATATTTT. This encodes CASPTGTGSFFRSGNTIYF.